This T cell receptor beta chain was recovered during a study of cytomegalovirus exposure and HLA in healthy donors. PCR employed 60 Vbeta and 13 Jbeta primers. The method was immunoSEQ multiplex PCR; TCRdb's version includes in-frame clones alone and lacks a portion of them. This table has some 60,000 clones, approximately 83% appearing once. The records do not include a CMV serostatus for this donor. The sample consisted of PBMCs. The receptor comes from a human donor in good health.

The CDR3 region is CASSLEPYPPYEQYF. The CDR3 bases are TGTGCCAGCAGCTTAGAGCCTTACCCCCCCTACGAGCAGTACTTC. V is TRBV7-2 and J is TRBJ2-7, with D uncertain. The CDR3 covers 15 residues. V was cut by 1 base and J by 2 bases, with 12 bases left in between. Germline V gene lookup returns CDR1 SGHTA and CDR2 FQGNSA.